The 30 T cell receptor beta chains below come from one sample, sequenced in a study of cytomegalovirus exposure and HLA in healthy donors. Sequencing used immunoSEQ multiplex PCR; TCRdb keeps in-frame clones, though not all of them. The repertoire consists of 150,000 or so clones, with over 80% occurring once and the leading ten covering roughly 6.5%. The sample taken for sequencing was PBMCs. These receptors were taken from a woman younger than 45 in good health and CMV-seropositive.

V usage is TRBV28 and J usage is TRBJ2-5; a weak D match, TRBD1 (5 bases). CDR1 MDHEN and CDR2 SYDVKM come from the germline V gene. There are 16 residues in the CDR3. Trimming stripped 10 bases from V and 2 bases from J, with 23 bases between. CDR3 in DNA: TGTGCCACCTCTGAGGACACCAAACCCGTTCAAGAGACCCAGTACTTC. As protein: CATSEDTKPVQETQYF.

This clone was detected only a few times. The chain carries TRBV2 and TRBJ2-7; 7 bases align to TRBD1. Germline CDR1 SNHLY, CDR2 FYNNEI. The V gene end was trimmed by 8 bases and the J gene end by 3 bases; junction bases not matched to a gene: 4. The CDR3 has 12 amino acids. The CDR3 loop reads CASWGQIYEQYF. CDR3 in DNA: TGTGCCAGCTGGGGACAGATCTACGAGCAGTACTTC.

The genes are TRBV27 and TRBJ2-7, with a weak D call TRBD1 (6 bases). The ends were cut back, 2 bases at V and 0 bases at J, with 14 bases in the middle. The CDR3 consists of 16 residues. Germline V CDR1 and CDR2: MNHEY, SMNVEV (reference sequence). CDR3 loop: CASSLRGTPSSYEQYF. The CDR3 DNA reads as TGTGCCAGCAGTTTAAGGGGGACACCGAGCTCCTACGAGCAGTACTTC.

This chain connects TRBV2 to TRBJ2-3; 7 nucleotides align to TRBD1. The CDR3 consists of 14 residues. The junction had 8 bases not matched to a gene; V was cut back by 11 bases and J by 0 bases. Germline V gene data show CDR1 as SNHLY and CDR2 as FYNNEI. As DNA, the CDR3 is TGTGCCGGCGGAAGACAGGGTAGCACAGATACGCAGTATTTT. Translated: CAGGRQGSTDTQYF. The full variable domain, rest sourced from reference TRBV2 and TRBJ2-3, is EPEVTQTPSHQVTQMGQEVILRCVPISNHLYFYWYRQILGQKVEFLVSFYNNEISEKSEIFDDQFSVERPDGSNFTLKIRSTKLEDSAMYFCAGGRQGSTDTQYFGPGTRLTVL.

This chain joins TRBV28 and TRBJ2-5, with 10 bases lining up with TRBD2. The CDR3 is made up of 14 amino acids. Germline V gene lookup returns CDR1 MDHEN and CDR2 SYDVKM. V shed 5 bases and J 9 bases; nucleotides not matched to a gene: 9. CDR3 residues: CASSQTSGPRAQYF. CDR3 nucleotide sequence: TGTGCCAGCAGTCAGACTAGCGGGCCTCGAGCCCAGTACTTC.

The rearrangement uses TRBV5-1 and TRBJ1-4; the D is unclear. The length of the CDR3 is 14 residues. CDR1 and CDR2 from the germline V gene are SGHRS and YFSETQ. Trimming cost V 0 bases and J 8 bases, with 11 bases left between them. CDR3 residues: CASSLGSPGEKLFF. The DNA for the CDR3 is TGCGCCAGCAGCTTGGGCTCCCCCGGGGAAAAACTGTTTTTT.

The CDR3 reads CASSSSRQGHSYEQYF. DNA for the CDR3: TGTGCCAGCAGCTCAAGTAGACAGGGCCACTCCTACGAGCAGTACTTC. This chain uses TRBV7-2 with TRBJ2-7, with 7 bases aligning to TRBD1. This CDR3 has 16 amino acids. Losses at the gene ends were 4 bases for V and 0 bases for J; bases not matched to a gene: 9. Germline V CDR1 and CDR2: SGHTA, FQGNSA. Filled out from reference TRBV7-2 and TRBJ2-7, the complete variable domain reads GAGVSQSPSNKVTEKGKDVELRCDPISGHTALYWYRQSLGQGLEFLIYFQGNSAPDKSGLPSDRFSAERTGGSVSTLTIQRTQQEDSAVYLCASSSSRQGHSYEQYFGPGTRLTVT.

V is TRBV18 and J is TRBJ2-7; TRBD1 agrees at 7 bases. The trim removed 3 bases at V and 6 bases at J, leaving 5 bases unmatched. Germline V gene data show CDR1 as KGHSH and CDR2 as LQKENI. This CDR3 is built from 13 residues. The DNA of the CDR3 is TGTGCCAGCTCACCCGGGACAGCTGGCGAGCAGTACTTC. It codes for CASSPGTAGEQYF. Combining the CDR3 with reference TRBV18 and TRBJ2-7 gives the whole variable domain NAGVMQNPRHLVRRRGQEARLRCSPMKGHSHVYWYRQLPEEGLKFMVYLQKENIIDESGMPKERFSAEFPKEGPSILRIQQVVRGDSAAYFCASSPGTAGEQYFGPGTRLTVT.

J is TRBJ1-5 and V is TRBV28, with a possible D match to TRBD1 (6 bases). The germline V gene has CDR1 MDHEN and CDR2 SYDVKM. The CDR3 has 16 residues. V was shortened by 4 bases and J by 6 bases, with 19 bases between the two germline ends. The CDR3 bases are TGTGCCAGCAGTTACCAAACCTCAGGGGCGGGTCAGCCCCAGCATTTT. Protein: CASSYQTSGAGQPQHF.

The V gene is TRBV6-1, the J gene TRBJ2-7; 9 nucleotides line up with TRBD1. This CDR3 comprises 14 residues. CDR1 is MNHNS, CDR2 SASEGT, per germline. J was trimmed by 4 bases and V by 6 bases; bases with no gene match: 7. CDR3 loop: CASSLDRGGYEQYF. The CDR3, as DNA: TGTGCCAGCAGCCTGGACAGGGGAGGATACGAGCAGTACTTC.

This clone was detected only once. The chain joins TRBV7-2 to TRBJ2-7, with 11 bases identical to TRBD1. V shed 5 bases, J shed 5 bases, and the junction held 5 bases outside the gene matches. From germline, CDR1 is SGHTA and CDR2 FQGNSA. The CDR3 covers 14 residues. CDR3 sequence reads: CASSIRTGGNEQYF. CDR3 in DNA: TGTGCCAGCAGCATCCGGACAGGGGGCAACGAGCAGTACTTC.

The chain recombines TRBV29-1 with TRBJ2-5; D gene unclear. The V and J ends lost 4 bases and 2 bases respectively, with 8 bases between them. CDR1 SQVTM and CDR2 ANQGSEA come from the germline V gene. The CDR3 runs to 12 residues. DNA for the CDR3: TGCAGCGTTGCGCCAGATCAAGAGACCCAGTACTTC. It yields the protein CSVAPDQETQYF.

The genes are TRBV19 and TRBJ2-2; 11 nucleotides agree with TRBD2. The ends lost 7 bases at V and 6 bases at J; junction bases unmatched: 7. Germline CDR1 is LNHDA and CDR2 is SQIVND (reference sequence). The CDR3 has 15 amino acids. CDR3 region: CASMPSGGFAGELFF. In nucleotides, the CDR3 is TGTGCCAGTATGCCTAGCGGGGGGTTTGCCGGGGAGCTGTTTTTT. Supplemented by reference TRBV19 and TRBJ2-2, the full variable domain reads DGGITQSPKYLFRKEGQNVTLSCEQNLNHDAMYWYRQDPGQGLRLIYYSQIVNDFQKGDIAEGYSVSREKKESFPLTVTSAQKNPTAFYLCASMPSGGFAGELFFGEGSRLTVL.

This rearrangement joins TRBV4-1 to TRBJ1-4; D remains unclear. This CDR3 contains 13 residues. Germline assignment: CDR1 MGHRA and CDR2 YSYEKL. The V end was cut by 3 bases, the J end by 9 bases, with 11 bases between. The CDR3 sequence is CASSHPLSQKLFF. The CDR3 coding sequence is TGCGCCAGCAGCCACCCTCTTAGTCAAAAACTGTTTTTT.

The table lists this clone with a few counts. The chain joins TRBV19 to TRBJ2-7, with TRBD1 matching over 9 bases. V trimming: 3 bases; J trimming: 4 bases; junction bases outside the gene matches: 4. Germline lookup yields CDR1 LNHDA and CDR2 SQIVND (reference sequence). The CDR3 extends over 14 amino acids. The CDR3 loop is CASSIGTGRYEQYF. The CDR3 DNA follows: TGTGCCAGTAGTATCGGGACAGGGAGGTACGAGCAGTACTTC.

This chain uses TRBV4-1 with TRBJ1-1, with D perhaps TRBD1 (5 bases). The CDR3 contains 15 residues. V lost 6 bases and J 5 bases, leaving 19 bases between the germline ends. Germline V lookup: CDR1 MGHRA, CDR2 YSYEKL. The chain's CDR3 is CASRRRLDGGTEAFF. The CDR3 DNA follows: TGCGCCAGCAGACGACGATTGGACGGGGGTACTGAAGCTTTCTTT.

This clone was observed a single time. This sequence joins TRBV18 and TRBJ1-6, with 8 bases identical to TRBD1. The V gene's germline CDR1 is KGHSH and CDR2 LQKENI. V lost 4 bases, J lost 4 bases, and 6 bases stayed unmatched. The CDR3 has 16 residues. The CDR3 is CASSLADRGYNSPLHF. CDR3 DNA: TGTGCCAGCTCACTGGCCGACAGGGGTTATAATTCACCCCTCCACTTT.

The chain links TRBV27 to TRBJ1-1; the match to TRBD1 covers 8 bases. Germline CDR1 MNHEY, CDR2 SMNVEV (reference sequence). With V trimmed by 5 bases and J by 4 bases, 3 bases remained unmatched. There are 13 residues in the CDR3. For the CDR3, the DNA is TGTGCCAGCAGTAAAACAGGGGGCACTGAAGCTTTCTTT. Amino acids: CASSKTGGTEAFF.

Only one count was recorded for this clone. The CDR3 DNA is TGTGCCAGCAGTTTTGGGACTAGCGGGGGCACCGGGGAGCTGTTTTTT. Protein product: CASSFGTSGGTGELFF. The chain carries TRBV6-5 and TRBJ2-2; 14 bases match TRBD2. Germline values: CDR1 MNHEY, CDR2 SVGAGI. There are 16 residues in the CDR3. Trimming removed 4 bases from V and 4 bases from J; junction bases left unmatched: 2.

This chain links TRBV2 with TRBJ2-1; TRBD2 agrees at 12 bases. Germline lookup yields CDR1 SNHLY and CDR2 FYNNEI. There are 15 residues in the CDR3. J lost 7 bases, V lost 6 bases, and 7 bases had no gene match. The CDR3 reads CASRLLAGGLNEQFF. In DNA, the CDR3 is TGTGCCAGCAGGCTCCTAGCGGGAGGGCTTAATGAGCAGTTCTTC. Based on the CDR3 plus reference TRBV2 and TRBJ2-1, the full variable domain is EPEVTQTPSHQVTQMGQEVILRCVPISNHLYFYWYRQILGQKVEFLVSFYNNEISEKSEIFDDQFSVERPDGSNFTLKIRSTKLEDSAMYFCASRLLAGGLNEQFFGPGTRLTVL.

This clone was observed a single time. The chain employs TRBV6-1 and TRBJ2-3; TRBD1 agrees at 7 bases. Germline V gives CDR1 MNHNS, CDR2 SASEGT. The CDR3 runs to 15 residues. The ends lost 6 bases at V and 0 bases at J; junction bases unmatched: 6. The CDR3 region has the DNA TGTGCCAGCAGCGAGGGACAGTGGAGCACAGATACGCAGTATTTT. It translates to CASSEGQWSTDTQYF.

CDR3 amino acids: CASSLLSGSYEQYF. CDR3 nucleotide sequence: TGTGCCAGCAGCCTACTGAGCGGGAGCTACGAGCAGTACTTC. This rearrangement joins TRBV7-8 to TRBJ2-7, with 8 bases that match TRBD2. Germline values: CDR1 SGHVS, CDR2 FQNEAQ. V shed 5 bases and J 3 bases; nucleotides not matched to a gene: 6. This CDR3 comprises 14 residues. The full variable domain, its missing parts supplied by reference TRBV7-8 and TRBJ2-7, is GAGVSQSPRYKVAKRGQDVALRCDPISGHVSLFWYQQALGQGPEFLTYFQNEAQLDKSGLPSDRFFAERPEGSVSTLKIQRTQQEDSAVYLCASSLLSGSYEQYFGPGTRLTVT.

V is TRBV19 and J is TRBJ2-2; 11 bases line up with TRBD2. Germline V lookup: CDR1 LNHDA, CDR2 SQIVND (reference sequence). The length of the CDR3 is 15 residues. The trim removed 4 bases at V and 7 bases at J, leaving 5 bases unmatched. CDR3 nucleotide sequence: TGTGCCAGTAGTACTGTAGCGGGAGGGGTCGGGGAGCTGTTTTTT. This encodes CASSTVAGGVGELFF.

This chain connects TRBV10-2 to TRBJ1-4; 7 bases are shared with TRBD1. With 10 bases clipped from V and 4 bases from J, the junction kept 15 bases outside the gene matches. CDR1 WSHSY and CDR2 SAAADI come from the germline V gene. CDR3 length equals 16 residues. CDR3 loop: CATHRTGRPDNEKLFF. CDR3 coding DNA: TGCGCCACCCATAGGACAGGCCGCCCCGATAATGAAAAACTGTTTTTT.

The chain uses TRBV28 and TRBJ2-5; TRBD2 matches at 10 bases. The germline CDR1 and CDR2 sequences are MDHEN and SYDVKM. This CDR3 spans 16 amino acids. The junction had 10 bases not matched to a gene; V was cut back by 4 bases and J by 5 bases. As DNA, the CDR3 is TGTGCCAGCAGTTCCGTAAGCGGGAGGGGGGACGAGACCCAGTACTTC. Translating it yields CASSSVSGRGDETQYF.

In this sample, this clone turned up once. The chain is built from TRBV27 and TRBJ2-2; D is ambiguous. The length of the CDR3 is 14 residues. The germline CDR1 and CDR2 sequences are MNHEY and SMNVEV (reference sequence). V was clipped by 6 bases and J by 1 base, with 9 bases between them. The CDR3 here is CASRLQRNTGELFF. CDR3 DNA: TGTGCCAGCAGACTACAAAGGAACACCGGGGAGCTGTTTTTT.

CDR3 sequence reads: CASSTRSANPLAQHF. CDR3 in DNA: TGTGCCAGCAGCACTAGATCTGCCAATCCCCTAGCCCAGCATTTT. The V call is TRBV7-2, the J call TRBJ1-5; D unresolved. Per germline, CDR1 SGHTA and CDR2 FQGNSA. This CDR3 spans 15 amino acids. Trimming shortened V by 5 bases and J by 11 bases, and 22 bases separated the two germline ends.

This clone was seen a single time. This chain joins TRBV6-5 and TRBJ2-6; D not certain. V was trimmed by 2 bases and J by 0 bases, leaving 8 bases between them. This CDR3 is 16 amino acids long. Germline V lookup: CDR1 MNHEY, CDR2 SVGAGI. In DNA form, the CDR3 reads TGTGCCAGCAGTTACAGCCTTAGCTCTGGGGCCAACGTCCTGACTTTC. This gives the protein CASSYSLSSGANVLTF.

This chain links TRBV29-1 with TRBJ2-5; weak D call: TRBD2 (6 bases). The CDR3 contains 14 residues. V was clipped by 6 bases and J by 4 bases, with 18 bases between them. CDR1 and CDR2 (germline): SQVTM, ANQGSEA. Here the CDR3 DNA reads TGCAGCGTGCCCGGGACTCACAAAGGAGAGACCCAGTACTTC. It specifies CSVPGTHKGETQYF.

The CDR3 is CASSLGQGGLNEQFF. In DNA form, the CDR3 reads TGTGCCAGCAGCCTGGGACAGGGAGGTTTGAATGAGCAGTTCTTC. The chain links TRBV11-2 to TRBJ2-1; 9 nucleotides match TRBD1. Losses at the gene ends were 5 bases for V and 7 bases for J; bases not matched to a gene: 9. CDR3 size: 15 residues. Germline V gives CDR1 SGHAT, CDR2 FQNNGV.